The clone carrying this T cell receptor (beta chain) was seen a single time. CDR1 MNHEY and CDR2 SVGEGT come from the germline V gene. The CDR3 consists of 18 residues. With 1 base clipped from V and 0 bases from J, the junction kept 4 bases outside the gene matches. The data belong to a study of blood T cell repertoires in COVID-19. Here immunoSEQ multiplex PCR was the method, and the copy in TCRdb shows in-frame clones only, minus some. The sample comprises approximately 60,000 clones, roughly 76% of which are singletons, and approximately 20% rests with the top ten. The material sequenced was peripheral blood. The TCR originated in a man aged 50 to 60 with active or convalescent COVID-19. The chain couples TRBV6-2 or TRBV6-3 to TRBJ2-6; 9 bases agree with TRBD1. Here the CDR3 DNA reads TGTGCCAGCAGTTACTTCGGGACAGGGAGCTCTGGGGCCAACGTCCTGACTTTC. Amino acid sequence: CASSYFGTGSSGANVLTF.